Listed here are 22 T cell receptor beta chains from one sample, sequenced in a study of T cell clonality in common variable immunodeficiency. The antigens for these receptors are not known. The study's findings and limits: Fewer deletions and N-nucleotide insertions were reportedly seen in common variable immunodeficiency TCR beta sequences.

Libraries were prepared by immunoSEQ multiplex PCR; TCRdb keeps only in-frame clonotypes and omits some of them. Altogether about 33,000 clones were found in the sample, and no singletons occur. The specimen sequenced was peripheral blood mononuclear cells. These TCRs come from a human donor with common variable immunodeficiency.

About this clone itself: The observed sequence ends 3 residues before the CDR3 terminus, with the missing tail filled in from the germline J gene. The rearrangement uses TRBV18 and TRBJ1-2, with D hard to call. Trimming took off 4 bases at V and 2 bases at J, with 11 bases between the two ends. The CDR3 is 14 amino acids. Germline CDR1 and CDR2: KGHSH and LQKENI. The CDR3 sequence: CASSHSTGNYGYTF. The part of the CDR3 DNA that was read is TGTGCCAGCTCACACTCGACGGGGAACTATGGC.

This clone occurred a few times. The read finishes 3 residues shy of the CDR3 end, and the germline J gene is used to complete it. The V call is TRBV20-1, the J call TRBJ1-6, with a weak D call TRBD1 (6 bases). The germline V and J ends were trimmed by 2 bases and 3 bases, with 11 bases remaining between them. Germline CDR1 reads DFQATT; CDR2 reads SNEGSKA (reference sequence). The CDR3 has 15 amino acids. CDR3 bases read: TGCAGTGCTAGAATACAGGGTGTCTATAATTCACCC. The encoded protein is CSARIQGVYNSP. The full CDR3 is CSARIQGVYNSPLHF.

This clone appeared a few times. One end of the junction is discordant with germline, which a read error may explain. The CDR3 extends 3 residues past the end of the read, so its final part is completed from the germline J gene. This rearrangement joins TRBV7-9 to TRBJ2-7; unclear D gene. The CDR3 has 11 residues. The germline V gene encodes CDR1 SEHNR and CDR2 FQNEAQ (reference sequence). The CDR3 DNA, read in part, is TGTTCCAGCAGCCCCCAAAACGAG. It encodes CSSSPQNE. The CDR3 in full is CSSSPQNEQYF.

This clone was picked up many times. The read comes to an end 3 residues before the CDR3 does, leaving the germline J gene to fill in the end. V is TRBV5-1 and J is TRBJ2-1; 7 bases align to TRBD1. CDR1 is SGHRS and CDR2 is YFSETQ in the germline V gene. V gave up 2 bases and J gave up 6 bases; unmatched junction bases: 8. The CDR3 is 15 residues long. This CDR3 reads CASSFQGVVGNEQFF. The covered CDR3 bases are TGCGCCAGCAGCTTCCAGGGGGTCGTGGGCAATGAG.

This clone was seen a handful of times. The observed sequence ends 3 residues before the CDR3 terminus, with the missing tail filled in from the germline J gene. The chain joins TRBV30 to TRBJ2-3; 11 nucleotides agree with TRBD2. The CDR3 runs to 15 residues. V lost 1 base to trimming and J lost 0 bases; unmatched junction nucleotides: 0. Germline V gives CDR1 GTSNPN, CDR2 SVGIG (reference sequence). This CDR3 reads CAWSGTSGSTDTQYF. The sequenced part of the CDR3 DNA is TGTGCCTGGAGTGGGACTAGCGGGAGCACAGATACG.

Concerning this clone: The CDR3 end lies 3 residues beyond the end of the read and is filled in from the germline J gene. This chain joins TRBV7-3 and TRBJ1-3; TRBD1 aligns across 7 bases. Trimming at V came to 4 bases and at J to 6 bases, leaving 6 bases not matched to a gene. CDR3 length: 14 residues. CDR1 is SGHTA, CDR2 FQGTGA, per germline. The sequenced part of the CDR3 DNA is TGTGCCAGCAGCTCCGGACAGGACCCAAACACC. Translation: CASSSGQDPNT. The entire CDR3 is CASSSGQDPNTIYF.

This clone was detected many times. CDR3 loop: CASDREVNQPQHF. CDR3 DNA, as far as it was read: TGTGCCAGCGACAGGGAGGTCAATCAGCCC. This chain uses TRBV6-2 or TRBV6-3 with TRBJ1-5; TRBD1 agrees at 7 bases. The missing CDR3 end, 3 residues past where the read stops, is filled in from the germline J gene. Trimming cost V 8 bases and J 3 bases; bases outside gene matches: 4. The CDR3 runs 13 residues. CDR1 MNHEY and CDR2 SVGEGT come from the germline V gene.

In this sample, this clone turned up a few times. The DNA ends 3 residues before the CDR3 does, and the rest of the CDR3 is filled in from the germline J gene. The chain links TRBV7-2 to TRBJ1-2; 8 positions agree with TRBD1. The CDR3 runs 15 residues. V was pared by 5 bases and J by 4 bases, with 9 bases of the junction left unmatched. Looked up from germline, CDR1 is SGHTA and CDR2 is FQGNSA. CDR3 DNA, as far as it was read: TGTGCCAGCAGCACTACAGGGGGGTGGGGCTATGGC. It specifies CASSTTGGWGYG. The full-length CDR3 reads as CASSTTGGWGYGYTF.

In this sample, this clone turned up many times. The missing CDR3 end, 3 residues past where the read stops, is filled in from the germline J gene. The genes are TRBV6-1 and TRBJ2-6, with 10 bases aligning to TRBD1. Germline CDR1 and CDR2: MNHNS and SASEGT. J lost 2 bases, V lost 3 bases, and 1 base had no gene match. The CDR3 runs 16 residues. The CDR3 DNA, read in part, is TGTGCCAGCAGTGATGGGACAGGGGCTGGGGCCAACGTC. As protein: CASSDGTGAGANV. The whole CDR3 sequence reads CASSDGTGAGANVLTF.

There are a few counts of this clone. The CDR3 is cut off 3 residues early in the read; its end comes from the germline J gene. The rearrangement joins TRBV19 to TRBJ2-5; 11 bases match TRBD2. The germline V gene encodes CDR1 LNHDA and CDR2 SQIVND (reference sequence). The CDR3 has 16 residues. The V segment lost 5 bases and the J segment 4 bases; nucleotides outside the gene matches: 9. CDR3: CASSPTGTSGPETQYF. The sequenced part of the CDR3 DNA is TGTGCCAGTAGTCCAACCGGGACTAGCGGTCCAGAGACC.

The CDR3 spells CAWKETGNADTQYF. CDR3 DNA, as far as it was read: TGTGCCTGGAAGGAGACAGGGAATGCAGATACG. The chain employs TRBV30 and TRBJ2-3; TRBD1 agrees at 7 bases. The sequenced fragment ends 3 residues before the CDR3 boundary, so the rest is inferred from the germline J gene. V gave up 4 bases and J gave up 4 bases; unmatched junction bases: 8. In germline, CDR1 is GTSNPN, CDR2 SVGIG (reference sequence). The CDR3 has 14 amino acids.

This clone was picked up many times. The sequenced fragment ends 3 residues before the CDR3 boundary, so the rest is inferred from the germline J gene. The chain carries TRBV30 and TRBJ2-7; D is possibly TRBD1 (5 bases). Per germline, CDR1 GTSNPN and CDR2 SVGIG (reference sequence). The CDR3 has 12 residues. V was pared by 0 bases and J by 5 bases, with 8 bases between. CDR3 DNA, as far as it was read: TGTGCCTGGAGTGTGGGGCCCGACGAG. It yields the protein CAWSVGPDE. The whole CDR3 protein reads CAWSVGPDEQYF.

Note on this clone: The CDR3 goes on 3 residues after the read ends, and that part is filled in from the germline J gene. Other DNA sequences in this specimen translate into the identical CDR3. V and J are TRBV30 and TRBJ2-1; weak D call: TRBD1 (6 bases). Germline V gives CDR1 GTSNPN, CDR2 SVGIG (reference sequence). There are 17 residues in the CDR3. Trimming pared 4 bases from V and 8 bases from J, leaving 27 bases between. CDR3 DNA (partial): TGTGCCTGGATGGGGGCTTACGGAACGGGCGGGCTCGATGAG. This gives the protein CAWMGAYGTGGLDE. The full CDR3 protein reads CAWMGAYGTGGLDEQFF.

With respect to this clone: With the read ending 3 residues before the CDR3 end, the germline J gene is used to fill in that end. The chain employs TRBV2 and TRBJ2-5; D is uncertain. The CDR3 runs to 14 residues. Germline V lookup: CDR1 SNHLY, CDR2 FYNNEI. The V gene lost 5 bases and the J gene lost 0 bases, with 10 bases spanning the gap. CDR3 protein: CASSPDTYQETQYF. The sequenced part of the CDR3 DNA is TGTGCCAGCAGTCCCGACACGTACCAAGAGACC.

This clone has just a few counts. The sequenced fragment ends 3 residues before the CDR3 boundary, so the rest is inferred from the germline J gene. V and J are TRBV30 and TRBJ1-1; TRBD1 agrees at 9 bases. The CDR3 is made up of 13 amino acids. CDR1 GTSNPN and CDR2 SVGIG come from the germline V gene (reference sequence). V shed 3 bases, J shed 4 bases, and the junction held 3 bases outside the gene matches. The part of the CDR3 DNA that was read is TGTGCCTGGAGGGTACAGGGGGCCACTGAA. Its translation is CAWRVQGATE. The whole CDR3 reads CAWRVQGATEAFF.

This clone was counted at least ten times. This chain's CDR3 is CSAIRTSGGRGETQYF. The covered CDR3 bases are TGCAGTGCTATTAGGACTAGCGGGGGAAGGGGGGAGACC. The chain is built from TRBV20-1 and TRBJ2-5; 13 nucleotides agree with TRBD2. The CDR3 end lies 3 residues beyond the end of the read and is filled in from the germline J gene. V was clipped by 4 bases and J by 5 bases; unmatched bases: 10. Germline assignment: CDR1 DFQATT and CDR2 SNEGSKA (reference sequence). This CDR3 comprises 16 residues.

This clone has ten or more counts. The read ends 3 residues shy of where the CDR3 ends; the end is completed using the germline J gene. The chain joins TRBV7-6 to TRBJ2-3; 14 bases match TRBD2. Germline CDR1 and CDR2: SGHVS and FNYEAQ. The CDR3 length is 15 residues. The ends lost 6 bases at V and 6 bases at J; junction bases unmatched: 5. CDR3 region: CASRKTSGGADTQYF. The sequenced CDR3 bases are TGTGCCAGCAGGAAGACTAGCGGGGGGGCGGATACG.

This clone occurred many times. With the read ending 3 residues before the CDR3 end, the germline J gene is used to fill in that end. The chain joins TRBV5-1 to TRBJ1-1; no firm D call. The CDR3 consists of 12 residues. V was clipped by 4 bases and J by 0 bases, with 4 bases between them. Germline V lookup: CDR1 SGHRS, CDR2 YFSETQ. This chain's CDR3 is CASSTLNTEAFF. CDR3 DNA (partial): TGCGCCAGCAGCACTTTGAACACTGAA.

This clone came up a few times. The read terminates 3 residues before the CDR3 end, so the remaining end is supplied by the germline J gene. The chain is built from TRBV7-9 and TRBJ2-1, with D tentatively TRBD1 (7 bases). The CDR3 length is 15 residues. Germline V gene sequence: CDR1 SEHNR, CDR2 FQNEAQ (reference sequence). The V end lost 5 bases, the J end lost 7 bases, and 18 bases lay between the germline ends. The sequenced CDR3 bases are TGTGCCAGCAGCCCGGCGGCACAGGGGAGGAATGAG. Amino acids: CASSPAAQGRNE. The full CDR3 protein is CASSPAAQGRNEQFF.

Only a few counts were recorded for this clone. CDR3 DNA (partial): TGTGCCTGGAGTGGGGGCGGCTATAATTCACCC. Translation gives CAWSGGGYNSP. The entire CDR3 protein reads CAWSGGGYNSPLHF. The chain employs TRBV30 and TRBJ1-6; a possible D gene is TRBD1 (5 bases). Read sequence stops 3 residues before the CDR3 end, and the germline J gene provides the missing end. Per the germline V gene, CDR1 is GTSNPN and CDR2 is SVGIG (reference sequence). The CDR3 runs 14 residues. Trimming shortened V by 1 base and J by 3 bases, and 7 bases separated the two germline ends.

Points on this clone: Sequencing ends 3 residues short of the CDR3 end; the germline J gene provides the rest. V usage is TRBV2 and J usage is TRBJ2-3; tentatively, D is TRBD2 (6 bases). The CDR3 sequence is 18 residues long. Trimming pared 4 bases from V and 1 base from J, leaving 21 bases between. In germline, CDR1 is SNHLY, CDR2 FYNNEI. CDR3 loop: CASSGPGERQLRTDTQYF. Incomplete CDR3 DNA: TGTGCCAGCAGTGGGCCGGGGGAGAGGCAGCTTCGCACAGATACG. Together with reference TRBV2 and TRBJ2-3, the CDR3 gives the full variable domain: EPEVTQTPSHQVTQMGQEVILRCVPISNHLYFYWYRQILGQKVEFLVSFYNNEISEKSEIFDDQFSVERPDGSNFTLKIRSTKLEDSAMYFCASSGPGERQLRTDTQYFGPGTRLTVL.

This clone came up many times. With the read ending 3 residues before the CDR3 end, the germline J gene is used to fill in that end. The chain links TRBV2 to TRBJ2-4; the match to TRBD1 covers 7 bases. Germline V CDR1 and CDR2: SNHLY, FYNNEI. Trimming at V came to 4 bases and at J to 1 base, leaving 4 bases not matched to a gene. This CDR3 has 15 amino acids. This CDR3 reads CASSGTGLAKNIQYF. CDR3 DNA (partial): TGTGCCAGCAGTGGGACAGGTCTCGCCAAAAACATT.